This entry describes one TCR beta chain. This specimen comes from a study of blood T cell repertoires in COVID-19. Background on the study: Some COVID-19 samples were acute and others convalescent; all came from the United States, Italy and Spain.

Authors' methods: For nucleated cells, counts were estimated from reference gene primer amplification. Generated by immunoSEQ multiplex PCR, the TCRdb table keeps only in-frame clones and is missing some. V and J calls and clone size come straight from that table; D and trimming were deduced from the DNA. The table lists tens of thousands of clones, roughly 90% of them singletons, with 4.3% in the top ten. This CDR3 has 13 amino acids. Germline CDR1 and CDR2: SQVTM and ANQGSEA. Unmatched junction bases numbered 5, after V lost 7 bases and J lost 3 bases. This sequence was found in a woman older than 75 with active or convalescent COVID-19. Material for sequencing was peripheral blood. The chain couples TRBV29-1 to TRBJ2-1, with 8 bases fitting TRBD1. CDR3 region: CSADRGGYNEQFF. CDR3 coding DNA: TGCAGCGCAGACAGGGGTGGCTACAATGAGCAGTTCTTC.